These T cell receptor beta chains were read from a single sample in a study of blood T cell repertoires in COVID-19. The assay was immunoSEQ multiplex PCR, and TCRdb's table has in-frame clones only and misses some. The table lists 150,000 to 200,000 clones, 80% to 90% of them singletons. Sequencing was done on a sample of peripheral blood. All receptors derive from a woman aged 80 or over with COVID-19, enrolled during active disease. Each CDR3 is given with its conserved first and last residue. The order of the fields is clone size, CDR3 length, D gene, V gene, J gene, CDR3 protein, CDR3 DNA. D genes are given only for firm matches. The listing skips clone size in some rows; elsewhere it reads once, few, many or a size class.

abundance: NA
len: 13
d_gene: NA
v_gene: TRBV25-1
j_gene: TRBJ2-7
CDR3aa: CASSGGGGREQYF
CDR3nt: TGTGCCAGCAGTGGGGGAGGGGGTCGAGAGCAGTACTTC

abundance: NA
len: 18
d_gene: TRBD2
v_gene: TRBV7-3
j_gene: TRBJ2-1
CDR3aa: CASSLRGLAAFSYNEQFF
CDR3nt: TGTGCCAGCAGCTTAAGGGGACTAGCGGCTTTCTCCTACAATGAGCAGTTCTTC

abundance: NA
len: 16
d_gene: TRBD2
v_gene: TRBV4-2
j_gene: TRBJ2-3
CDR3aa: CASSPGLAGNTDTQYF
CDR3nt: TGTGCCAGCAGCCCCGGACTAGCGGGAAACACAGATACGCAGTATTTT

abundance: NA
len: 18
d_gene: TRBD1
v_gene: TRBV6-2/TRBV6-3
j_gene: TRBJ1-5
CDR3aa: CASSKGFTGGLSNQPQHF
CDR3nt: TGTGCCAGCAGTAAAGGATTTACAGGGGGCCTAAGCAATCAGCCCCAGCATTTT

abundance: NA
len: 18
d_gene: TRBD1
v_gene: TRBV4-1
j_gene: TRBJ1-2
CDR3aa: CASSQDGQGRFPNYGYTF
CDR3nt: TGCGCCAGCAGCCAAGATGGACAGGGGAGGTTCCCTAACTATGGCTACACCTTC

abundance: once
len: 12
d_gene: NA
v_gene: TRBV18
j_gene: TRBJ1-2
CDR3aa: CASSGPSYGYTF
CDR3nt: TGTGCCAGCTCGGGGCCATCCTATGGCTACACCTTC

abundance: NA
len: 15
d_gene: TRBD1
v_gene: TRBV6-1
j_gene: TRBJ2-7
CDR3aa: CASSEQTGGTYEQYF
CDR3nt: TGTGCCAGCAGTGAACAGACAGGGGGCACCTACGAGCAGTACTTC

abundance: once
len: 14
d_gene: TRBD2
v_gene: TRBV20-1
j_gene: TRBJ2-7
CDR3aa: CSASALAGAYEQYF
CDR3nt: TGCAGTGCTAGTGCACTAGCGGGAGCCTACGAGCAGTACTTC

abundance: once
len: 12
d_gene: TRBD1
v_gene: TRBV12-5
j_gene: TRBJ2-7
CDR3aa: CASGQGGYEQYF
CDR3nt: TGTGCTAGTGGCCAAGGGGGCTATGAGCAGTACTTC

abundance: NA
len: 12
d_gene: NA
v_gene: TRBV5-4
j_gene: TRBJ1-2
CDR3aa: CASSPADSERTF
CDR3nt: TGTGCCAGCAGCCCCGCGGACAGTGAAAGGACCTTC

abundance: NA
len: 13
d_gene: NA
v_gene: TRBV3-1/TRBV3-2
j_gene: TRBJ1-2
CDR3aa: CASSQDHNYGYTF
CDR3nt: TGTGCCAGCAGCCAAGACCATAACTATGGCTACACCTTC

abundance: NA
len: 15
d_gene: TRBD1
v_gene: TRBV11-3
j_gene: TRBJ1-2
CDR3aa: CASTGRGQGNYGYTF
CDR3nt: TGTGCCAGCACGGGCAGGGGGCAAGGGAACTATGGCTACACCTTC

abundance: NA
len: 15
d_gene: TRBD1
v_gene: TRBV7-2
j_gene: TRBJ1-2
CDR3aa: CASSSSGQLNYGYTF
CDR3nt: TGTGCCAGCAGCTCCTCGGGACAGCTTAACTATGGCTACACCTTC

abundance: once
len: 16
d_gene: NA
v_gene: TRBV5-6
j_gene: TRBJ2-7
CDR3aa: CASSLLKRPSSYEQYF
CDR3nt: TGTGCCAGCAGCTTGTTGAAGCGCCCGAGCTCCTACGAGCAGTACTTC

abundance: NA
len: 17
d_gene: TRBD1
v_gene: TRBV25-1
j_gene: TRBJ2-6
CDR3aa: CASSEGDRYSGANVLTF
CDR3nt: TGTGCCAGCAGTGAAGGGGACAGGTACTCTGGGGCCAACGTCCTGACTTTC

abundance: NA
len: 12
d_gene: NA
v_gene: TRBV6-5
j_gene: TRBJ2-3
CDR3aa: CASTGHTDTQYF
CDR3nt: TGTGCCAGCACTGGGCACACAGATACGCAGTATTTT

abundance: NA
len: 11
d_gene: NA
v_gene: TRBV11-3
j_gene: TRBJ2-7
CDR3aa: CASSRTYEQYF
CDR3nt: TGTGCCAGCAGCCGAACATACGAGCAGTACTTC

abundance: few
len: 11
d_gene: NA
v_gene: TRBV12-3/TRBV12-4
j_gene: TRBJ2-7
CDR3aa: CASRVGVEQYF
CDR3nt: TGTGCCAGCAGAGTAGGGGTCGAGCAGTACTTC

abundance: NA
len: 14
d_gene: NA
v_gene: TRBV29-1
j_gene: TRBJ2-2
CDR3aa: CSASREWNTGELFF
CDR3nt: TGCAGCGCGTCACGCGAATGGAACACCGGGGAGCTGTTTTTT

abundance: NA
len: 16
d_gene: NA
v_gene: TRBV4-3
j_gene: TRBJ1-1
CDR3aa: CASSQGGWKMNTEAFF
CDR3nt: TGCGCCAGCAGCCAAGGAGGGTGGAAGATGAACACTGAAGCTTTCTTT

abundance: NA
len: 15
d_gene: NA
v_gene: TRBV6-6
j_gene: TRBJ1-2
CDR3aa: CASSYLMGGSGGYTF
CDR3nt: TGTGCCAGCAGTTATCTAATGGGGGGGTCCGGTGGCTACACCTTC

abundance: few
len: 15
d_gene: TRBD1
v_gene: TRBV6-5
j_gene: TRBJ1-5
CDR3aa: CASSYLGGSGQPQHF
CDR3nt: TGTGCCAGCAGTTACCTAGGGGGCAGTGGTCAGCCCCAGCATTTT

abundance: NA
len: 13
d_gene: NA
v_gene: TRBV19
j_gene: TRBJ1-6
CDR3aa: CASAPRGSSPLHF
CDR3nt: TGTGCCAGTGCCCCAAGGGGGAGTTCACCCCTCCACTTT

abundance: once
len: 14
d_gene: TRBD1
v_gene: TRBV9
j_gene: TRBJ1-2
CDR3aa: CASSVADRAYGYTF
CDR3nt: TGTGCCAGCAGCGTAGCCGACAGGGCCTATGGCTACACCTTC